The 4 T cell receptor beta chains given below trace back to one sample, sequenced in a study of T cells after yellow fever vaccination. One entry per CDR3 protein results from TCRdb running MiXCR on the 5' RACE reads. The sample shows 95,000 to 150,000 distinct CDR3 sequences, approximately 16% of them seen only once. The starting material was CD8+ T cells sorted from PBMCs, obtained 5 days after the yellow fever booster vaccination. The receptors originated from a man between 18 and 29 years old who received the YFV17D yellow fever vaccine.

The chain combines TRBV27 with TRBJ1-2; the match to TRBD1 covers 9 bases. Trimming removed 3 bases from V and 4 bases from J; junction bases left unmatched: 12. The CDR3 covers 17 residues. Germline CDR1 is MNHEY and CDR2 is SMNVEV (reference sequence). The CDR3 DNA sequence: TGTGCCAGCAGTTTCCTCGGGACAGGGCCCGGGGCCTATGGCTACACCTTC. It yields the protein CASSFLGTGPGAYGYTF.

This chain connects TRBV4-1 to TRBJ1-2; TRBD1 agrees at 7 bases. Germline assignment: CDR1 MGHRA and CDR2 YSYEKL. V lost 4 bases and J lost 6; bases outside the gene matches: 11. The CDR3 consists of 15 residues. The CDR3 DNA reads as TGCGCCAGCAGCCTCACCGGGACAGAAGTGAATGGCTACACCTTC. This translates into CASSLTGTEVNGYTF.

This clonotype was seen only a few times. This sequence joins TRBV27 and TRBJ1-2; the D is unclear. The germline V gene encodes CDR1 MNHEY and CDR2 SMNVEV (reference sequence). Trimming removed 8 bases from V and 2 bases from J, with 15 bases in between. The CDR3 loop spans 14 amino acids. This chain's CDR3 is CASGPGPRNYGYTF. Here the CDR3 DNA reads TGTGCCAGCGGACCCGGGCCGAGAAACTATGGCTACACCTTC.

The chain combines TRBV4-3 with TRBJ1-2; 9 bases match TRBD1. In germline, CDR1 is LGHNA, CDR2 YSLEER. Trimming at V came to 5 bases and at J to 6 bases, leaving 7 bases not matched to a gene. There are 14 residues in the CDR3. Here the CDR3 reads CASSTQGARNGYTF. The DNA for the CDR3 is TGCGCCAGCAGCACACAGGGGGCGAGAAATGGCTACACCTTC.